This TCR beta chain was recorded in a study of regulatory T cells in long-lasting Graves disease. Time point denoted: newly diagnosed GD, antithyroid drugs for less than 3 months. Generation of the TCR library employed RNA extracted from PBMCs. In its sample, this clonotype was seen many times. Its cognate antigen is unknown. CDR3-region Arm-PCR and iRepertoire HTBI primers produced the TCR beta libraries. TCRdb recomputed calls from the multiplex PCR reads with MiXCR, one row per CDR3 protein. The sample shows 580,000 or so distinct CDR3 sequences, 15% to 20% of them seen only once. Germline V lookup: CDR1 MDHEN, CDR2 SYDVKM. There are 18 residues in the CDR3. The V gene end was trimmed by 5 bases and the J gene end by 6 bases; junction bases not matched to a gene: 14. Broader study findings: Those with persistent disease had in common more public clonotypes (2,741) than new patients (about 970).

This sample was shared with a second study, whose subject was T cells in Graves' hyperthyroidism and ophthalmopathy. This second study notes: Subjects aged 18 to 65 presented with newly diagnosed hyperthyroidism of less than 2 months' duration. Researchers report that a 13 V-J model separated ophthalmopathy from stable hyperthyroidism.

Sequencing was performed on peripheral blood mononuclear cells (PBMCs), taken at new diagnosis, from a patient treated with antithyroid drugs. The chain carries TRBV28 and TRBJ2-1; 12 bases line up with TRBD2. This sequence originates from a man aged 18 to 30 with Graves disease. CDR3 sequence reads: CASSPPPTSGSRRNEQFF. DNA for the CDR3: TGTGCCAGCAGTCCACCCCCGACTAGCGGGAGCCGTCGCAATGAGCAGTTCTTC.